The next 18 T cell receptor beta chains were all read from a single sample in a study of Graves' ophthalmopathy and Graves' hyperthyroidism. RNA transcripts were the template, and TCR beta CDR3 regions were amplified from them. HTBI primers served in a first-round RT-PCR, which a second-round multiplex PCR followed. TCRdb used MiXCR to reprocess the multiplex PCR reads, holding one entry per CDR3 protein. This table holds 220,000 or so distinct CDR3 sequences, 20% to 25% found once. Sequencing input: peripheral blood. The receptor source for this set is a woman aged 45 to 65 with Graves' ophthalmopathy.

At least ten counts were recorded for this clonotype. V is TRBV28 and J is TRBJ2-6; tentatively, D is TRBD1 (6 bases). The CDR3 extends over 14 amino acids. Between the trimmed V and J ends, which lost 5 bases and 8 bases, there was a span of 13 bases. CDR1 is MDHEN and CDR2 is SYDVKM in the germline V gene. The CDR3 DNA sequence: TGTGCCAGCAGTCCTCCCGACAGGACCAACGTCCTGACTTTC. Its protein product is CASSPPDRTNVLTF.

In its sample, this clonotype was seen many times. A much larger clone differs by one base, so this may be a read error. The gene calls are TRBV7-2 and TRBJ2-7; a possible D gene is TRBD1 (6 bases). This CDR3 has 14 amino acids. Germline assignment: CDR1 SGHTA and CDR2 FQGNSA. V lost 7 bases to trimming and J lost 5 bases, with 18 bases between them. CDR3 in amino acids: CASTPGAGVNEQYF. CDR3 sequence (DNA): TGTGCCAGCACGCCCGGGGCAGGGGTTAACGAGCAGTACTTC.

This clonotype was found many times. The chain combines TRBV12-3 or TRBV12-4 with TRBJ2-2; TRBD2 matches at 8 bases. The CDR3 sequence is 17 residues long. The J segment lost 0 bases and the V segment lost 3 bases, leaving 6 bases of the junction unmatched. The CDR3 DNA follows: TGTGCCAGCAGTTTGGGAGCGGGAGATACGAACACCGGGGAGCTGTTTTTT. Its protein is CASSLGAGDTNTGELFF.

This clonotype was observed many times. The chain links TRBV5-1 to TRBJ2-7; D not certain. Trimming pared 3 bases from V and 6 bases from J, leaving 19 bases between. The CDR3 is 15 residues long. Germline V gene sequence: CDR1 SGHRS, CDR2 YFSETQ. CDR3 region: CASSSYINGVSEQYF. The CDR3 coding sequence is TGCGCCAGCAGCTCTTACATCAACGGAGTGAGCGAGCAGTACTTC. Complete variable domain (other parts from reference TRBV5-1 and TRBJ2-7): KAGVTQTPRYLIKTRGQQVTLSCSPISGHRSVSWYQQTPGQGLQFLFEYFSETQRNKGNFPGRFSGRQFSNSRSEMNVSTLELGDSALYLCASSSYINGVSEQYFGPGTRLTVT.

This clonotype was recorded many times. The V call is TRBV24-1, the J call TRBJ2-6, with 9 bases fitting TRBD1. Trimming removed 3 bases from V and 1 base from J; junction bases left unmatched: 6. CDR1 KGHDR and CDR2 SFDVKD come from the germline V gene. This CDR3 region has 18 residues. CDR3 loop: CATSDRTGGGSGANVLTF. The CDR3 DNA follows: TGTGCCACCAGTGATCGTACAGGGGGCGGGTCTGGGGCCAACGTCCTGACTTTC.

CDR3 protein: CASSTPSGGSYEQYF. The CDR3 DNA is TGTGCCAGCAGTACTCCTAGCGGAGGCTCCTACGAGCAGTACTTC. This rearrangement joins TRBV28 to TRBJ2-7; 7 bases line up with TRBD2. V lost 5 bases to trimming and J lost 0 bases; unmatched junction nucleotides: 7. This CDR3 contains 15 residues. Germline CDR1 is MDHEN and CDR2 is SYDVKM.

The J gene is TRBJ1-1, the V gene TRBV12-3 or TRBV12-4, with a weak D call TRBD1 (5 bases). The CDR3 sequence is 14 residues long. Trimming took off 1 base at V and 4 bases at J, with 10 bases between the two ends. CDR3 DNA: TGTGCCAGCAGTTTAGGCGTAACAGGCACTGAAGCTTTCTTT. Translation gives CASSLGVTGTEAFF.

CDR3 in amino acids: CASSPLGGPGELFF. The CDR3 coding sequence is TGTGCCAGCAGCCCTTTGGGGGGGCCCGGGGAGCTGTTTTTT. The V call is TRBV12-3 or TRBV12-4, the J call TRBJ2-2, with D possibly being TRBD2 (7 bases). The CDR3 totals 14 residues. With 6 bases removed from V and 6 bases from J, the gap between germline ends came to 14 bases.

This clonotype was counted many times. This sequence joins TRBV7-8 and TRBJ2-7; 7 bases are a match to TRBD1. CDR1 and CDR2 (germline): SGHVS, FQNEAQ. The CDR3 sequence is 15 residues long. Losses at the gene ends were 1 base for V and 6 bases for J; bases not matched to a gene: 9. The CDR3 nucleotides are TGTGCCAGCAGCTTAGGTGGCAGGGGGATAGGCGAGCAGTACTTC. Translation gives CASSLGGRGIGEQYF. Variable domain in full (rest from reference TRBV7-8 and TRBJ2-7): GAGVSQSPRYKVAKRGQDVALRCDPISGHVSLFWYQQALGQGPEFLTYFQNEAQLDKSGLPSDRFFAERPEGSVSTLKIQRTQQEDSAVYLCASSLGGRGIGEQYFGPGTRLTVT.

This clonotype was counted many times. The chain recombines TRBV7-9 with TRBJ1-1; no firm D call. The V and J ends lost 2 bases and 4 bases respectively, with 14 bases between them. Looked up from germline, CDR1 is SEHNR and CDR2 is FQNEAQ (reference sequence). There are 15 residues in the CDR3. CDR3 loop: CASSLYGGSGTEAFF. CDR3 sequence (DNA): TGTGCCAGCAGCTTATACGGAGGCTCGGGCACTGAAGCTTTCTTT.

This clonotype was counted at least ten times. A much larger clone is a single base away; this may be a read error. This chain uses TRBV19 with TRBJ1-5; tentatively, D is TRBD1 (5 bases). Germline V lookup: CDR1 LNHDA, CDR2 SQIVND (reference sequence). The CDR3 consists of 15 residues. The CDR3: CANSGRYRLNQPQHF. The CDR3 region has the DNA TGTGCCAATAGTGGCCGGTACAGGTTAAATCAGCCCCAGCATTTT.

This clonotype was detected ten times or more. V is TRBV29-1 and J is TRBJ2-7; tentatively, D is TRBD2 (6 bases). CDR3 length equals 12 residues. Per the germline V gene, CDR1 is SQVTM and CDR2 is ANQGSEA. V shed 6 bases and J shed 4 bases, with 13 bases lying between them. CDR3 nucleotides: TGCAGCGTAAGACTAAGCGGGTACGAGCAGTACTTC. It specifies CSVRLSGYEQYF.

V is TRBV4-2 and J is TRBJ2-3; D is perhaps TRBD2 (6 bases). The germline V and J ends were trimmed by 7 bases and 5 bases, with 22 bases remaining between them. Germline CDR1 reads LGHNA; CDR2 reads YNFKEQ. CDR3 length: 16 residues. The CDR3 spells CASTRLASELGDTQYF. DNA of the CDR3: TGTGCCAGCACCCGATTGGCTAGCGAACTGGGAGATACGCAGTATTTT.

This clonotype was recorded many times. This chain links TRBV20-1 with TRBJ2-7; 7 bases align to TRBD1. Germline V gene data show CDR1 as DFQATT and CDR2 as SNEGSKA (reference sequence). This CDR3 is built from 13 residues. The trim removed 3 bases at V and 2 bases at J, leaving 4 bases unmatched. This CDR3 is CSASPDRPYEQYF. Written as DNA, the CDR3 is TGCAGTGCTAGCCCGGACAGGCCCTACGAGCAGTACTTC.

This clonotype was seen at least ten times. The CDR3 carries no conserved terminal phenylalanine or tryptophan, so it likely arises from a read error. The chain carries TRBV27 and TRBJ1-2, with D uncertain. This CDR3 contains 14 residues. Germline V lookup: CDR1 MNHEY, CDR2 SMNVEV (reference sequence). V was cut by 2 bases and J by 4 bases, with 11 bases left in between. CDR3 sequence (DNA): TGTGCCAGCAGTTTAGCCGATCTAACCTATGGCTACACCCTC. The encoded protein is CASSLADLTYGYTL.

This clonotype was observed a handful of times. An end of the junction does not agree with germline; a read error may underlie this. The chain recombines TRBV10-1 with TRBJ2-7; 7 bases fit TRBD1. The CDR3 extends over 15 amino acids. The germline gives CDR1 WNHNN, CDR2 SYGVQD (reference sequence). Here the CDR3 reads CASSEHLQGFGEQSF. Written as DNA, the CDR3 is TGCGCCAGCAGTGAGCACCTACAGGGGTTCGGCGAGCAGTCCTTC.

The rearrangement joins TRBV18 to TRBJ1-1; D uncertain. V lost 1 base and J 1 base, leaving 10 bases between the germline ends. Looked up from germline, CDR1 is KGHSH and CDR2 is LQKENI. The CDR3 is 15 residues long. CDR3 nucleotides: TGTGCCAGCTCACCACTCATCTCCGGGAACACTGAAGCTTTCTTT. This sequence encodes CASSPLISGNTEAFF.

This clonotype was picked up many times. The J gene is TRBJ1-2, the V gene TRBV6-5, with 7 positions matching TRBD1. V lost 6 bases and J lost 4; bases outside the gene matches: 5. Germline CDR1 and CDR2: MNHEY and SVGAGI. The CDR3 consists of 13 residues. CDR3 nucleotide sequence: TGTGCCAGCAGACACAGGGGTTCCTATGGCTACACCTTC. This translates into CASRHRGSYGYTF.